This TCR beta chain originates from a study of siplizumab effects on memory and regulatory T cells. Findings and limits, study-wide: Unstimulated subsets were the mapping target of only a minor fraction of alloreactive clones.

Only in-frame clones appear in the TCRdb table, and some are missing; sequencing was by immunoSEQ multiplex PCR. The table has roughly 50,000 clones, under 98% seen once. Trimming took 3 bases from V and 0 from J, leaving 10 bases between them. Germline V gene sequence: CDR1 SGHRS, CDR2 YFSETQ. The CDR3 length is 15 residues. The table lists this clone with a count of one. Its antigen is as yet unknown. The origin of this receptor is a human donor in good health. Sequences were obtained from naive CD4+ T cells sorted from blood. The chain is built from TRBV5-1 and TRBJ1-3; possible D gene TRBD1, 6 bases. The CDR3 protein is CASSYGTPSGNTIYF. CDR3 bases: TGCGCCAGCAGCTATGGGACACCCTCTGGAAACACCATATATTTT.